This T cell receptor (beta chain) is drawn from a study of blood T cell repertoires in COVID-19. Across the study: Samples of COVID-19 (acute and convalescent) were obtained from the United States, Italy and Spain.

In the source study's methods: Estimation of nucleated cell counts relied on the amplification of reference gene primers. The protocol was immunoSEQ multiplex PCR, while the TCRdb copy is restricted to in-frame clones and leaves out a portion. The D gene and trimming were derived from the DNA, and the V and J assignments and clone size from that table. The profile shows roughly 250,000 clones, 79% of them singletons. Per germline, CDR1 SGDLS and CDR2 YYNGEE. With V trimmed by 3 bases and J by 5 bases, 7 bases remained unmatched. The CDR3 length is 14 residues. The chain couples TRBV9 to TRBJ2-5, with 7 bases matching TRBD2. Sequences were obtained from peripheral blood. The clonotype was recovered from a woman in her thirties or forties with active or convalescent COVID-19. The DNA of the CDR3 is TGTGCCAGCAGCGATCGACTAGCAGGGGAGACCCAGTACTTC. Translation gives CASSDRLAGETQYF.